This T cell receptor (beta chain) was captured in a study of identifying expanded T cells in peripheral blood. General study points: Approximately two-week clone count variance significantly increased as total template count grew. About 1.2 clones differed between technical replicates, versus approximately 16 and 19 over time.

The germline gives CDR1 SGHAT, CDR2 FQNNGV. Trimming left V 5 bases short and J 3 bases short, with 11 bases between. This CDR3 region has 13 residues. Some clones are missing from TCRdb's copy, which holds only in-frame ones; the method was immunoSEQ multiplex PCR. This sample has under 95,000 clones, with about 91% found just once. Healthy donors had no documented immune events, such as infections, while sampled. Points on this clone: The antigen is not known.

Sequenced: blood. The chain combines TRBV11-2 with TRBJ2-7; D is ambiguous. The clonotype was recovered from a person aged 18-70 years in good health. CDR3 amino acids: CASSPTRIYEQYF. CDR3 coding DNA: TGTGCCAGCAGCCCCACGCGGATCTACGAGCAGTACTTC.